The next 23 T cell receptor beta chains were all read from a single sample in a study of blood T cell repertoires in COVID-19. Sequencing was performed with immunoSEQ multiplex PCR; in TCRdb, only in-frame clones are kept and a portion is missing. Of roughly 70,000 clones in the sample, just under 80% were seen once. Source material: peripheral blood. The receptor set was obtained from a human donor in a cohort sampled during active COVID-19.

The V and J genes are TRBV5-1 and TRBJ2-7, with D tentatively TRBD2 (6 bases). CDR1 is SGHRS, CDR2 YFSETQ, per germline. This CDR3 contains 14 residues. V was cut by 3 bases and J by 5 bases, with 15 bases left in between. The CDR3 nucleotides read TGCGCCAGCAGCTATGGAGGGTGGGTAGACGAGCAGTACTTC. Protein sequence: CASSYGGWVDEQYF.

In the case of this clone: Other DNA sequences in this sample translate to the same CDR3. The chain uses TRBV2 and TRBJ2-7, with 8 bases aligning to TRBD2. V was clipped by 6 bases and J by 3 bases; unmatched bases: 1. The CDR3 sequence is 12 residues long. The germline V gene encodes CDR1 SNHLY and CDR2 FYNNEI. The CDR3 reads CASRSGSYEQYF. The CDR3 DNA is TGTGCCAGCAGGAGCGGGAGCTACGAGCAGTACTTC.

CDR3: CASSRYRPGSVGNEQFF. In DNA form, the CDR3 reads TGTGCCAGCAGCCGATACCGGCCGGGATCGGTCGGCAATGAGCAGTTCTTC. The chain couples TRBV21-1 to TRBJ2-1; the D call in the table, TRBD2, was not verified against the DNA. TRBV21-1 is termed a pseudogene. CDR3 length: 17 residues.

The chain uses TRBV25-1 and TRBJ2-7; TRBD2 aligns across 8 bases. The CDR3 consists of 13 residues. With V trimmed by 4 bases and J by 4 bases, 3 bases remained unmatched. From germline, CDR1 is MGHDK and CDR2 SYGVNS. CDR3 amino acids: CASSVAGGYEQYF. The CDR3 nucleotides read TGTGCCAGCAGTGTGGCGGGAGGATACGAGCAGTACTTC.

The rearrangement joins TRBV6-5 to TRBJ2-1; 7 bases map to TRBD2. Germline-derived CDR1 and CDR2 are MNHEY and SVGAGI. The junction had 9 bases not matched to a gene; V was cut back by 6 bases and J by 4 bases. CDR3 length: 15 amino acids. The CDR3 here is CASSAGTGGYNEQFF. In DNA form, the CDR3 reads TGTGCCAGCAGCGCCGGGACGGGAGGATACAATGAGCAGTTCTTC.

The chain has TRBV14 and TRBJ2-6; D not resolved. In germline, CDR1 is SGHDN, CDR2 FVKESK. The CDR3 is 15 amino acids. V lost 4 bases and J 0 bases, leaving 7 bases between the germline ends. The CDR3 DNA is TGTGCCAGCAGCCCACAGTACTCTGGGGCCAACGTCCTGACTTTC. Residues: CASSPQYSGANVLTF.

The chain joins TRBV6-5 to TRBJ1-1, with a weak D call TRBD1 (5 bases). V was shortened by 6 bases and J by 10 bases, with 18 bases between the two germline ends. Per germline, CDR1 MNHEY and CDR2 SVGAGI. This CDR3 spans 13 amino acids. The DNA for the CDR3 is TGTGCCAGCAGCCAGAAGTCGGGGGTCGGAGCTTTCTTT. Amino acids: CASSQKSGVGAFF.

The chain employs TRBV28 and TRBJ1-1; 7 bases align to TRBD1. The germline V gene encodes CDR1 MDHEN and CDR2 SYDVKM. CDR3 size: 15 residues. The junction had 7 bases not matched to a gene; V was cut back by 6 bases and J by 0 bases. CDR3 nucleotides: TGTGCCAGCAGCACCCATGGGACAGTGAACACTGAAGCTTTCTTT. Its protein is CASSTHGTVNTEAFF.

This clone came up a few times. V is TRBV7-2 and J is TRBJ2-7; 9 bases line up with TRBD2. The CDR3 spans 15 residues. V was clipped by 5 bases and J by 2 bases; unmatched bases: 7. Germline-derived CDR1 and CDR2 are SGHTA and FQGNSA. The CDR3 bases are TGTGCCAGCAGCCCGTCGTTAGCGGGAGCCTACGAGCAGTACTTC. This translates into CASSPSLAGAYEQYF.

This clone was observed a single time. This sequence joins TRBV18 and TRBJ2-7; D perhaps matches TRBD2 (6 bases). Germline V gene lookup returns CDR1 KGHSH and CDR2 LQKENI. Between the trimmed V and J ends, which lost 0 bases and 0 bases, there was a span of 9 bases. This CDR3 comprises 15 residues. The CDR3 nucleotides are TGTGCCAGCTCACCACCAGCGGGTCACTCCTACGAGCAGTACTTC. It yields the protein CASSPPAGHSYEQYF.

This rearrangement joins TRBV18 to TRBJ1-1; D might be TRBD1 (5 bases). Germline lookup yields CDR1 KGHSH and CDR2 LQKENI. The CDR3 length is 14 residues. Trimming removed 2 bases at V and 0 bases at J, with 7 bases between. The CDR3 loop reads CASSPGGMNTEAFF. The CDR3 nucleotides read TGTGCCAGCTCACCAGGGGGGATGAACACTGAAGCTTTCTTT.

The chain joins TRBV29-1 to TRBJ2-7; D is possibly TRBD1 (6 bases). From germline, CDR1 is SQVTM and CDR2 ANQGSEA. With 5 bases removed from V and 2 bases from J, the gap between germline ends came to 13 bases. This CDR3 has 13 residues. DNA of the CDR3: TGCAGCGTTTCTGTTAGGGGGACCTACGAGCAGTACTTC. Amino acids: CSVSVRGTYEQYF.

The chain links TRBV29-1 to TRBJ2-7; 7 positions agree with TRBD1. Trimming removed 5 bases from V and 2 bases from J; junction bases left unmatched: 3. This CDR3 has 12 amino acids. Per germline, CDR1 SQVTM and CDR2 ANQGSEA. As DNA, the CDR3 is TGCAGCGTTAGACAGGGCCCCTACGAGCAGTACTTC. It encodes CSVRQGPYEQYF.

Only a few counts were recorded for this clone. The CDR3 sequence: CASSVTPGQGKTGNTIYF. DNA for the CDR3: TGTGCCAGCAGCGTAACGCCGGGACAGGGAAAAACTGGAAACACCATATATTTT. The J gene is TRBJ1-3, the V gene TRBV9, with 9 bases lining up with TRBD1. Germline loops: CDR1 SGDLS, CDR2 YYNGEE. The CDR3 sequence is 18 residues long. Germline trimming cut 1 base from V and 2 bases from J; bases unmatched to any gene: 10.

The CDR3 region has the DNA TGTGCCAGCTCACCGACGGGGAATTACGAGCAGTACTTC. This translates into CASSPTGNYEQYF. V gene TRBV18 combines with J gene TRBJ2-7; a weak D match, TRBD2 (5 bases). CDR1 and CDR2 from the germline V gene are KGHSH and LQKENI. The length of the CDR3 is 13 residues. V was pared by 3 bases and J by 4 bases, with 10 bases between.

This CDR3 reads CASSNKGLSGANVLTF. CDR3 nucleotide sequence: TGTGCCAGCAGCAACAAGGGACTTTCTGGGGCCAACGTCCTGACTTTC. V usage is TRBV28 and J usage is TRBJ2-6; possibly TRBD2 for D (6 bases). Trimming took 6 bases from V and 1 from J, leaving 13 bases between them. CDR1 and CDR2 (germline): MDHEN, SYDVKM. The CDR3 covers 16 residues.

This chain uses TRBV6-2 or TRBV6-3 with TRBJ2-7; maybe TRBD2 (5 bases). Germline V gene data show CDR1 as MNHEY and CDR2 as SVGEGT. The V and J ends lost 3 bases and 0 bases respectively, with 15 bases between them. CDR3 size: 16 residues. The CDR3 region is CASSYLAGKLSYEQYF. In nucleotides, the CDR3 is TGTGCCAGCAGTTATTTGGCGGGTAAGCTCTCCTACGAGCAGTACTTC.

V is TRBV6-5 and J is TRBJ2-7; 10 nucleotides line up with TRBD2. The trim removed 7 bases at V and 7 bases at J, leaving 10 bases unmatched. The V gene's germline CDR1 is MNHEY and CDR2 SVGAGI. The CDR3 loop spans 14 amino acids. As DNA, the CDR3 is TGTGCCAGCAATAGCGGGGGGTCCACGGGGGAGCAGTACTTC. This codes for CASNSGGSTGEQYF.

This chain connects TRBV11-1 to TRBJ2-7; 9 nucleotides align to TRBD1. The CDR3 extends over 14 amino acids. V was pared by 4 bases and J by 2 bases, with 3 bases of the junction left unmatched. The germline gives CDR1 SGHAT, CDR2 FQDESV (reference sequence). The CDR3 region has the DNA TGTGCCAGCAGCTATACAGGGGGCCCCTACGAGCAGTACTTC. This translates into CASSYTGGPYEQYF.

J is TRBJ2-7 and V is TRBV9, with D possibly TRBD2 on 5 matching bases. This CDR3 has 13 amino acids. V was shortened by 0 bases and J by 6 bases, with 10 bases between the two germline ends. Germline assignment: CDR1 SGDLS and CDR2 YYNGEE. CDR3 DNA sequence: TGTGCCAGCAGCGTAGAAACTAGGAGCGAGCAGTACTTC. Translation: CASSVETRSEQYF. Full variable domain (rest looked up from reference TRBV9 and TRBJ2-7): DSGVTQTPKHLITATGQRVTLRCSPRSGDLSVYWYQQSLDQGLQFLIQYYNGEERAKGNILERFSAQQFPDLHSELNLSSLELGDSALYFCASSVETRSEQYFGPGTRLTVT.

The V gene is TRBV28, the J gene TRBJ2-7; 8 bases line up with TRBD1. The trim removed 6 bases at V and 5 bases at J, leaving 9 bases unmatched. Germline lookup yields CDR1 MDHEN and CDR2 SYDVKM. CDR3 length: 14 amino acids. CDR3 nucleotides: TGTGCCAGCAGGACACGGACAGGGACGCACGAGCAGTACTTC. Amino acids: CASRTRTGTHEQYF. Using reference TRBV28 and TRBJ2-7 for the parts outside the CDR3, the full variable domain is DVKVTQSSRYLVKRTGEKVFLECVQDMDHENMFWYRQDPGLGLRLIYFSYDVKMKEKGDIPEGYSVSREKKERFSLILESASTNQTSMYLCASRTRTGTHEQYFGPGTRLTVT.

The gene calls are TRBV11-2 and TRBJ1-2, with TRBD1 as a possible D gene (6 bases). The length of the CDR3 is 14 residues. Germline CDR1 and CDR2: SGHAT and FQNNGV. Trimming cost V 4 bases and J 6 bases, with 15 bases left between them. Here the CDR3 DNA reads TGTGCCAGCAGCTCCCTAACAGGGTACCATGGCTACACCTTC. Translated, it gives CASSSLTGYHGYTF.

CDR3 sequence (DNA): TGTGCCACCAGCAGGGGACAGGCGTCCTATAATTCACCCCTCCACTTT. This codes for CATSRGQASYNSPLHF. V usage is TRBV15 and J usage is TRBJ1-6; 8 nucleotides align to TRBD1. The V segment lost 3 bases and the J segment 1 base; nucleotides outside the gene matches: 2. Germline-derived CDR1 and CDR2 are LNHNV and YYDKDF (reference sequence). This CDR3 comprises 16 residues.